A single T cell receptor beta chain is shown here with its context. Its antigen remains unknown. The source of the sample is a study of cytomegalovirus exposure and HLA in healthy donors. Study-wide points: The study labeled 150 to 200 TCR beta chains cytomegalovirus-associated. Both high specificity and high sensitivity reportedly marked the classifier's diagnosis of cytomegalovirus status. Rare TCR sequences dominated, though some public TCRs recurred in many donors. In a later analysis, first-cohort TCR clusters were found to tend to co-occur in the 120 validation repertoires.

Profiled with immunoSEQ multiplex PCR; TCRdb holds only in-frame clones, not every one. The table has tens of thousands of clones, 96% seen once. The clonotype comes from a young man in good health and CMV-seronegative. The sample was PBMCs.

DNA for the CDR3: TGCGCCAGCAGTGACCCCGACAGGGTGAGGAATGAGCAGTTCTTC. It yields the protein CASSDPDRVRNEQFF. The chain has TRBV10-2 and TRBJ2-1; 7 bases are shared with TRBD1. J gave up 7 bases and V 3 bases, and 9 bases lay outside the gene matches. Germline V CDR1 and CDR2: WSHSY, SAAADI. The CDR3 has 15 amino acids.